What follows are 3 T cell receptor beta chains derived from one specimen sequenced in a study of identical twins. TCRdb reprocessed the 5' RACE reads with MiXCR, giving one entry per CDR3 protein. This table holds fewer than 250,000 distinct CDR3 sequences, approximately 7.3% found once. This sample was also put to use in a study of yellow fever vaccine responses in identical twins.

Sequencing was done on a sample of CD8+ T cells sorted from blood. The receptors derive from a woman aged 18 to 35 in good health.

Ten or more counts support this clonotype. The V and J genes are TRBV20-1 and TRBJ2-2, with TRBD2 matching 9 bases. The J segment lost 3 bases and the V segment lost 0 bases, leaving 5 bases of the junction unmatched. The germline gives CDR1 DFQATT, CDR2 SNEGSKA (reference sequence). The CDR3 spans 16 residues. CDR3 DNA: TGCAGTGCTAGAGATGGCCTAGCGGGGCACACCGGGGAGCTGTTTTTT. The encoded protein is CSARDGLAGHTGELFF.

The rearrangement links TRBV7-8 to TRBJ2-3; 9 bases line up with TRBD2. After removal of 5 bases from V and 9 bases from J, the junction contained 6 bases not matched to a gene. Germline CDR1 reads SGHVS; CDR2 reads FQNEAQ. This CDR3 spans 13 amino acids. The CDR3 here is CASSPEGLATQYF. For the CDR3, the DNA is TGTGCCAGCAGCCCGGAAGGACTAGCGACGCAGTATTTT.

This clonotype was seen at least ten times. The chain couples TRBV4-1 to TRBJ2-4; TRBD1 matches at 8 bases. Germline lookup yields CDR1 MGHRA and CDR2 YSYEKL. V lost 1 base to trimming and J lost 5 bases; unmatched junction nucleotides: 4. This CDR3 contains 15 residues. CDR3 region: CASSQGAGGENIQYF. The CDR3 coding sequence is TGCGCCAGCAGCCAAGGGGCAGGGGGCGAAAACATTCAGTACTTC.